The 27 T cell receptor beta chains below were found in one sample sequenced in a study of blood T cell repertoires in COVID-19. The repertoire was sequenced with immunoSEQ multiplex PCR; TCRdb's copy has only in-frame clones and lacks some. The sample has roughly 150,000 clones; 85% to 90% are singletons. What was sequenced was peripheral blood. The receptor set was obtained from a woman aged 35 to 49 with acute or convalescent COVID-19.

The chain joins TRBV5-1 to TRBJ2-7, with 13 bases aligning to TRBD2. This CDR3 region has 16 residues. The junction had 8 bases not matched to a gene; V was cut back by 4 bases and J by 4 bases. From germline, CDR1 is SGHRS and CDR2 YFSETQ. The chain's CDR3 is CASSVRTSGGRYEQYF. The CDR3 DNA follows: TGCGCCAGCAGCGTAAGGACTAGCGGGGGCCGATACGAGCAGTACTTC.

This chain joins TRBV30 and TRBJ1-4, with no clear D. The CDR3 runs to 13 residues. Germline CDR1 reads GTSNPN; CDR2 reads SVGIG (reference sequence). The V end was cut by 2 bases, the J end by 3 bases, with 7 bases between. The CDR3 DNA follows: TGTGCCTGGAGTCTCAGATCTAATGAAAAACTGTTTTTT. Encoded protein: CAWSLRSNEKLFF. Full variable domain (rest looked up from reference TRBV30 and TRBJ1-4): SQTIHQWPATLVQPVGSPLSLECTVEGTSNPNLYWYRQAAGRGLQLLFYSVGIGQISSEVPQNLSASRPQDRQFILSSKKLLLSDSGFYLCAWSLRSNEKLFFGSGTQLSVL.

The chain recombines TRBV27 with TRBJ2-2, with TRBD2 matching 14 bases. V was clipped by 2 bases and J by 1 base; unmatched bases: 12. Germline CDR1 MNHEY, CDR2 SMNVEV (reference sequence). The CDR3 spans 21 residues. The CDR3 spells CASSLLFPRTSGRLNTGELFF. CDR3 bases: TGTGCCAGCAGTTTACTGTTTCCCCGGACTAGCGGGAGGCTGAACACCGGGGAGCTGTTTTTT.

This chain uses TRBV20-1 with TRBJ2-7; the match to TRBD2 covers 7 bases. V shed 3 bases, J shed 4 bases, and the junction held 0 bases outside the gene matches. This CDR3 contains 11 residues. Germline assignment: CDR1 DFQATT and CDR2 SNEGSKA (reference sequence). CDR3 sequence: CSASGGYEQYF. The CDR3 DNA is TGCAGTGCTAGCGGGGGGTACGAGCAGTACTTC.

V and J are TRBV18 and TRBJ2-2; 7 bases are a match to TRBD2. J lost 1 base, V lost 1 base, and 12 bases had no gene match. The CDR3 is made up of 19 amino acids. CDR1 and CDR2 from the germline V gene are KGHSH and LQKENI. The CDR3 region is CASSPRLRDGGKNTGELFF. DNA of the CDR3: TGTGCCAGCTCACCACGTCTCAGGGACGGGGGGAAGAACACCGGGGAGCTGTTTTTT. The complete variable domain, with remaining parts taken from reference TRBV18 and TRBJ2-2, reads NAGVMQNPRHLVRRRGQEARLRCSPMKGHSHVYWYRQLPEEGLKFMVYLQKENIIDESGMPKERFSAEFPKEGPSILRIQQVVRGDSAAYFCASSPRLRDGGKNTGELFFGEGSRLTVL.

The chain uses TRBV5-1 and TRBJ2-7, with 7 positions matching TRBD2. Germline-derived CDR1 and CDR2 are SGHRS and YFSETQ. V was pared by 1 base and J by 5 bases, with 9 bases of the junction left unmatched. This CDR3 is 15 amino acids long. The CDR3: CASSLRGDFFHEQYF. The DNA of the CDR3 is TGCGCCAGCAGCTTGCGGGGGGATTTCTTCCACGAGCAGTACTTC. Looking up the rest from reference TRBV5-1 and TRBJ2-7 gives the full variable domain: KAGVTQTPRYLIKTRGQQVTLSCSPISGHRSVSWYQQTPGQGLQFLFEYFSETQRNKGNFPGRFSGRQFSNSRSEMNVSTLELGDSALYLCASSLRGDFFHEQYFGPGTRLTVT.

The chain uses TRBV5-5 and TRBJ2-3; maybe TRBD2 (5 bases). The V end was cut by 0 bases, the J end by 0 bases, with 8 bases between. This CDR3 has 15 residues. CDR1 SGHKS and CDR2 YYEKEE come from the germline V gene (reference sequence). The CDR3 nucleotides read TGTGCCAGCAGCTTGGTCGAGCGGAGCACAGATACGCAGTATTTT. Residues: CASSLVERSTDTQYF.

This rearrangement joins TRBV19 to TRBJ2-1; 11 nucleotides agree with TRBD1. The CDR3 is made up of 14 amino acids. With V trimmed by 9 bases and J by 4 bases, 5 bases remained unmatched. Germline-derived CDR1 and CDR2 are LNHDA and SQIVND (reference sequence). The CDR3 sequence: CASSDRGHYNEQFF. CDR3 coding DNA: TGTGCCAGCTCGGACAGGGGGCATTACAATGAGCAGTTCTTC. The full variable domain, with the rest looked up from reference TRBV19 and TRBJ2-1, is DGGITQSPKYLFRKEGQNVTLSCEQNLNHDAMYWYRQDPGQGLRLIYYSQIVNDFQKGDIAEGYSVSREKKESFPLTVTSAQKNPTAFYLCASSDRGHYNEQFFGPGTRLTVL.

The CDR3 nucleotides read TGTGCCAGCAGCCAACGACTACAAGAGACCCAGTACTTC. The encoded protein is CASSQRLQETQYF. V and J are TRBV2 and TRBJ2-5, with a possible D match to TRBD2 (5 bases). V lost 6 bases to trimming and J lost 2 bases, with 10 bases between them. Germline V gene data show CDR1 as SNHLY and CDR2 as FYNNEI. The CDR3 runs to 13 residues.

J is TRBJ1-6 and V is TRBV6-1, with TRBD1 matching 11 bases. The CDR3 is made up of 16 amino acids. J gave up 10 bases and V 3 bases, and 8 bases lay outside the gene matches. Germline CDR1 reads MNHNS; CDR2 reads SASEGT. The CDR3 is CASSEHGQGARSPLHF. For the CDR3, the DNA is TGTGCCAGCAGTGAGCACGGACAGGGGGCACGATCACCCCTCCACTTT.

This clone was detected once. This chain links TRBV10-3 with TRBJ2-3; a weak D match, TRBD1 (6 bases). The CDR3 length is 15 residues. Germline V gives CDR1 ENHRY, CDR2 SYGVKD. V lost 6 bases, J lost 0 bases, and 13 bases lay in between. Here the CDR3 reads CAIRIRGGSTDTQYF. DNA for the CDR3: TGTGCCATCAGGATCAGGGGCGGAAGCACAGATACGCAGTATTTT.

The gene calls are TRBV24-1 and TRBJ2-1; TRBD1 might be the D (6 bases). CDR1 and CDR2 from the germline V gene are KGHDR and SFDVKD. There are 14 residues in the CDR3. Trimming took 6 bases from V and 8 from J, leaving 16 bases between them. DNA of the CDR3: TGTGCCACCAGTCGGGCTAGGGGGATTGATGAGCAGTTCTTC. The encoded protein is CATSRARGIDEQFF.

This rearrangement joins TRBV28 to TRBJ1-2; TRBD1 matches at 8 bases. This CDR3 region has 14 residues. V dropped 6 bases and J dropped 8; count of bases not matched to a gene: 11. Germline CDR1 reads MDHEN; CDR2 reads SYDVKM. The CDR3 spells CASRETRGRGGYTF. Here the CDR3 DNA reads TGTGCCAGCAGGGAAACCAGGGGGCGAGGGGGCTACACCTTC.

V and J are TRBV5-1 and TRBJ1-1; D unclear. V dropped 1 base and J dropped 2 bases, with 9 bases sitting between them. Per the germline V gene, CDR1 is SGHRS and CDR2 is YFSETQ. The CDR3 totals 14 residues. In DNA form, the CDR3 reads TGCGCCAGCAGCTTGTTATTGCGAAACACTGAAGCTTTCTTT. As protein: CASSLLLRNTEAFF.

CDR3 residues: CASRPGLAGALQFF. The CDR3 DNA is TGTGCCAGCAGACCTGGACTAGCGGGGGCCCTGCAGTTCTTC. This sequence joins TRBV27 and TRBJ2-1; 13 nucleotides align to TRBD2. The CDR3 contains 14 residues. Germline CDR1 is MNHEY and CDR2 is SMNVEV (reference sequence). The V and J ends lost 6 bases and 12 bases, in that order; junction bases with no gene match: 8.

The gene calls are TRBV6-1 and TRBJ2-7; TRBD2 agrees at 7 bases. Germline V gene data show CDR1 as MNHNS and CDR2 as SASEGT. The CDR3 loop spans 15 amino acids. The V gene end was trimmed by 2 bases and the J gene end by 7 bases; junction bases not matched to a gene: 11. The CDR3 loop is CASSESGTTEAEQYF. The DNA for the CDR3 is TGTGCCAGCAGTGAATCCGGGACTACCGAGGCGGAGCAGTACTTC.

The genes are TRBV27 and TRBJ2-1, with 10 bases aligning to TRBD2. V lost 2 bases, J lost 5 bases, and 3 bases stayed unmatched. The CDR3 contains 15 residues. Germline V gene data show CDR1 as MNHEY and CDR2 as SMNVEV (reference sequence). CDR3 region: CASSLRLAGHNEQFF. The DNA for the CDR3 is TGTGCCAGCAGTTTAAGACTAGCGGGCCACAATGAGCAGTTCTTC.

The V call is TRBV25-1, the J call TRBJ2-7, with 8 bases identical to TRBD1. The CDR3 covers 13 residues. Germline CDR1 MGHDK, CDR2 SYGVNS. Trimming removed 5 bases from V and 2 bases from J; junction bases left unmatched: 2. CDR3 residues: CASSQGAAYEQYF. The CDR3 nucleotides are TGTGCCAGCAGTCAGGGGGCCGCCTACGAGCAGTACTTC.

The V gene is TRBV19, the J gene TRBJ2-7, with D perhaps TRBD2 (6 bases). Germline CDR1 is LNHDA and CDR2 is SQIVND (reference sequence). CDR3 length: 16 amino acids. The V and J ends lost 5 bases and 1 base respectively, with 18 bases between them. The CDR3 here is CASSPPRVGGSYEQYF. In DNA form, the CDR3 reads TGTGCCAGTAGTCCTCCTCGAGTGGGGGGTTCCTACGAGCAGTACTTC.

This rearrangement joins TRBV6-4 to TRBJ2-1; maybe TRBD1 (5 bases). The CDR3 extends over 16 amino acids. The V gene's germline CDR1 is MRHNA and CDR2 SNTAGT. V lost 5 bases to trimming and J lost 0 bases, with 14 bases between them. For the CDR3, the DNA is TGTGCCAGCAGTATCACAGGCTTGAGCTCCTACAATGAGCAGTTCTTC. Protein: CASSITGLSSYNEQFF.

This clone has more than one count but fewer than ten. The CDR3 DNA follows: TGTGCCAGCAGTAAAAACAGGGGGCGCGAGTATGGCTACACCTTC. Its protein product is CASSKNRGREYGYTF. This chain links TRBV6-2 or TRBV6-3 with TRBJ1-2; TRBD1 matches at 9 bases. Germline V gene data show CDR1 as MNHEY and CDR2 as SVGEGT. This CDR3 has 15 residues. V was clipped by 5 bases and J by 5 bases; unmatched bases: 9.

The chain links TRBV9 to TRBJ2-1, with 8 bases aligning to TRBD2. The CDR3 loop spans 16 amino acids. The V segment lost 0 bases and the J segment 6 bases; nucleotides outside the gene matches: 8. Germline V gives CDR1 SGDLS, CDR2 YYNGEE. The chain's CDR3 is CASSVDRAGGSNEQFF. The DNA for the CDR3 is TGTGCCAGCAGCGTAGACAGGGCGGGGGGAAGCAATGAGCAGTTCTTC.

The V gene is TRBV9, the J gene TRBJ2-7; 8 nucleotides match TRBD1. Germline V gene data show CDR1 as SGDLS and CDR2 as YYNGEE. CDR3 length equals 13 residues. Losses at the gene ends were 4 bases for V and 3 bases for J; bases not matched to a gene: 3. CDR3 region: CASSPTGGYEQYF. The CDR3 DNA reads as TGTGCCAGCAGCCCAACAGGGGGCTACGAGCAGTACTTC.

The rearrangement joins TRBV9 to TRBJ1-1, with 9 bases lining up with TRBD1. The length of the CDR3 is 14 residues. V lost 4 bases, J lost 6 bases, and 7 bases stayed unmatched. CDR1 and CDR2 (germline): SGDLS, YYNGEE. The CDR3 DNA sequence: TGTGCCAGCAGCCCTAACAGGGGGCATGCTGAAGCTTTCTTT. It encodes CASSPNRGHAEAFF.

The chain uses TRBV6-6 and TRBJ2-7, with 9 bases matching TRBD1. In germline, CDR1 is MNHNY, CDR2 SVGAGI (reference sequence). Losses at the gene ends were 7 bases for V and 3 bases for J; bases not matched to a gene: 10. The CDR3 consists of 15 residues. The CDR3 region has the DNA TGTGCCAGCACCCCACATGACAGGGGGGGCTACGAGCAGTACTTC. Amino acids: CASTPHDRGGYEQYF.

As to this clone: Additional DNA sequences in this sample encode the identical CDR3. V is TRBV12-3 or TRBV12-4 and J is TRBJ1-2, with D perhaps matching TRBD1 (6 bases). The CDR3 is 12 residues long. Deletions cut 3 bases from V and 6 bases from J, with 8 bases between. The CDR3 DNA follows: TGTGCCAGCAGTTTTACAGGGAATGGCTACACCTTC. This encodes CASSFTGNGYTF.

In its sample, this clone was seen once. V gene TRBV18 combines with J gene TRBJ2-7, with D unresolved. CDR1 and CDR2 from the germline V gene are KGHSH and LQKENI. V shed 3 bases and J shed 5 bases, with 14 bases lying between them. This CDR3 region has 14 residues. CDR3 sequence reads: CASSPMRSFDEQYF. CDR3 bases: TGTGCCAGCTCACCTATGAGGTCCTTCGACGAGCAGTACTTC.